These 23 T cell receptor beta chains were sequenced from one sample in a study of blood T cell repertoires in COVID-19. Generated by immunoSEQ multiplex PCR, the TCRdb table keeps only in-frame clones and is missing some. The data show 85,000 to 100,000 clones, 80% to 90% seen once. The source material was peripheral blood. These receptors were collected from a man over 45 with active or convalescent COVID-19.

V is TRBV5-1 and J is TRBJ2-1; 7 bases are a match to TRBD2. This CDR3 region has 16 residues. Germline trimming cut 1 base from V and 8 bases from J; bases unmatched to any gene: 12. The V gene's germline CDR1 is SGHRS and CDR2 YFSETQ. DNA of the CDR3: TGCGCCAGCAGCTTGACGTTCGGGACTAATTCTGATGAGCAGTTCTTC. This gives the protein CASSLTFGTNSDEQFF.

This chain uses TRBV27 with TRBJ2-2, with 8 bases that match TRBD1. With V trimmed by 3 bases and J by 0 bases, 6 bases remained unmatched. This CDR3 contains 17 residues. Germline CDR1 reads MNHEY; CDR2 reads SMNVEV (reference sequence). CDR3 sequence: CASSFDRGYANTGELFF. The CDR3 region has the DNA TGTGCCAGCAGTTTTGACAGGGGCTACGCGAACACCGGGGAGCTGTTTTTT.

This chain joins TRBV6-4 and TRBJ2-1; possibly TRBD1 for D (6 bases). The CDR3 runs 13 residues. Germline loops: CDR1 MRHNA, CDR2 SNTAGT. Trimming left V 8 bases short and J 2 bases short, with 10 bases between. CDR3 residues: CASAGGPYNEQFF. The DNA of the CDR3 is TGTGCCAGCGCTGGGGGCCCCTACAATGAGCAGTTCTTC.

V gene TRBV19 combines with J gene TRBJ2-7; D call uncertain. The CDR3 totals 15 residues. Trimming removed 3 bases at V and 1 base at J, with 13 bases between. Germline V gives CDR1 LNHDA, CDR2 SQIVND (reference sequence). CDR3 residues: CASSMAAERSYEQYF. CDR3 nucleotides: TGTGCCAGTAGTATGGCGGCGGAACGATCCTACGAGCAGTACTTC.

V usage is TRBV10-3 and J usage is TRBJ2-5, with D perhaps TRBD1 (6 bases). The V gene lost 4 bases and the J gene lost 5 bases, with 17 bases spanning the gap. CDR3 size: 15 residues. The germline V gene encodes CDR1 ENHRY and CDR2 SYGVKD. For the CDR3, the DNA is TGTGCCATCAGTGGGGGGACATTAGGGATTGAGACCCAGTACTTC. Its protein product is CAISGGTLGIETQYF.

The chain employs TRBV24-1 and TRBJ1-5; possibly TRBD1 for D (5 bases). Trimming removed 4 bases at V and 0 bases at J, with 18 bases between. CDR1 is KGHDR, CDR2 SFDVKD, per germline. CDR3 length: 18 amino acids. The CDR3 bases are TGTGCCACCAGTGACTCCCGGGGGGGAGTATATAGCAATCAGCCCCAGCATTTT. Protein: CATSDSRGGVYSNQPQHF.

The rearrangement joins TRBV14 to TRBJ2-7; perhaps TRBD1 as D (5 bases). The length of the CDR3 is 15 residues. Germline loops: CDR1 SGHDN, CDR2 FVKESK. V lost 3 bases, J lost 5 bases, and 17 bases lay in between. The CDR3 coding sequence is TGTGCCAGCAGCCAGCTGTCCGTGGGGCTTGACGAGCAGTACTTC. This translates into CASSQLSVGLDEQYF.

In its sample, this clone was seen once. V gene TRBV27 combines with J gene TRBJ1-1, with TRBD1 as a possible D gene (5 bases). The germline V gene encodes CDR1 MNHEY and CDR2 SMNVEV (reference sequence). The CDR3 is made up of 14 amino acids. V lost 9 bases to trimming and J lost 8 bases, with 22 bases between them. The CDR3 nucleotides are TGTGCCAGTTTCCGCGGGGGGATAGGAATCGAAGCTTTCTTT. Protein sequence: CASFRGGIGIEAFF.

This sequence joins TRBV6-5 and TRBJ1-6; D gene uncertain. Per germline, CDR1 MNHEY and CDR2 SVGAGI. This CDR3 has 15 amino acids. V lost 7 bases, J lost 0 bases, and 10 bases lay in between. The CDR3 protein is CASMEKSSYNSPLHF. The CDR3 DNA reads TGTGCCAGCATGGAGAAGAGCTCCTATAATTCACCCCTCCACTTT.

For the CDR3, the DNA is TGTGCCAGCAGTTACTCACCAACCGGGACAGCACCCCTCCTCCACTTT. Its translation: CASSYSPTGTAPLLHF. The rearrangement links TRBV6-6 to TRBJ1-6; 7 positions match TRBD1. The CDR3 runs 16 residues. V was clipped by 0 bases and J by 15 bases; unmatched bases: 14. The germline CDR1 and CDR2 sequences are MNHNY and SVGAGI (reference sequence).

This clone was seen only a few times. The chain recombines TRBV19 with TRBJ2-7; D gene ambiguous. This CDR3 spans 14 amino acids. Germline CDR1 and CDR2: LNHDA and SQIVND (reference sequence). V was pared by 4 bases and J by 2 bases, with 12 bases between. Here the CDR3 reads CASSNYGSAYEQYF. CDR3 DNA sequence: TGTGCCAGTAGTAATTACGGGTCGGCCTACGAGCAGTACTTC. The full variable domain, completed using reference TRBV19 and TRBJ2-7, is DGGITQSPKYLFRKEGQNVTLSCEQNLNHDAMYWYRQDPGQGLRLIYYSQIVNDFQKGDIAEGYSVSREKKESFPLTVTSAQKNPTAFYLCASSNYGSAYEQYFGPGTRLTVT.

The rearrangement uses TRBV3-1 (or the pseudogene TRBV3-2) and TRBJ2-3, with 8 bases matching TRBD1. The CDR3 consists of 15 residues. Germline loops: CDR1 LGHDT, CDR2 YNNKEL (reference sequence). After removal of 2 bases from V and 0 bases from J, the junction contained 1 base not matched to a gene. The CDR3 DNA is TGTGCCAGCAGCCAATGGACAGGGAGCACAGATACGCAGTATTTT. Amino acid sequence: CASSQWTGSTDTQYF.

The genes are TRBV12-3 or TRBV12-4 and TRBJ1-2, with no clear D. The CDR3 loop spans 13 amino acids. V lost 4 bases and J lost 2, with 8 bases in between. Written as DNA, the CDR3 is TGTGCCAGCAGTTCTGTCAGAAACTATGGCTACACCTTC. Protein sequence: CASSSVRNYGYTF.

This clone is classed as medium-sized. The chain carries TRBV10-2 and TRBJ2-4; maybe TRBD1 (6 bases). The CDR3 totals 19 residues. The germline V gene has CDR1 WSHSY and CDR2 SAAADI. V gave up 3 bases and J gave up 0 bases, with 21 bases separating them. The CDR3 DNA follows: TGCGCCAGCAGTGATGCCGGGACAAACCTAAGGGTAGCCAAAAACATTCAGTACTTC. Protein: CASSDAGTNLRVAKNIQYF.

The rearrangement joins TRBV5-6 to TRBJ2-2, with D uncertain. This CDR3 contains 15 residues. Germline V gives CDR1 SGHDT, CDR2 YYEEEE. V was pared by 1 base and J by 5 bases, with 12 bases between. The CDR3 DNA reads as TGTGCCAGCAGCTTGTATTCCCTGGAGACCGGGGAGCTGTTTTTT. Translation gives CASSLYSLETGELFF.

The V call is TRBV21-1, the J call TRBJ2-3; the D call TRBD2 from the table was never checked on the DNA. TRBV21-1 is labeled a pseudogene. CDR3 length: 15 amino acids. CDR3 coding DNA: TGTGCCAGCAGCAAAGACGAGGACTCCACAGATACGCAGTATTTT. Its translation is CASSKDEDSTDTQYF.

The chain recombines TRBV27 with TRBJ2-2, with a weak D call TRBD2 (6 bases). Per the germline V gene, CDR1 is MNHEY and CDR2 is SMNVEV (reference sequence). The CDR3 is 17 residues long. V gave up 2 bases and J gave up 5 bases, with 18 bases separating them. The CDR3 loop reads CASSLQYWGVRTGELFF. DNA for the CDR3: TGTGCCAGCAGTTTACAGTACTGGGGGGTCCGAACCGGGGAGCTGTTTTTT.

The chain joins TRBV27 to TRBJ2-2, with a weak D call TRBD1 (5 bases). This CDR3 is built from 14 residues. CDR1 and CDR2 from the germline V gene are MNHEY and SMNVEV (reference sequence). V was clipped by 2 bases and J by 3 bases, with 7 bases between them. The CDR3 loop reads CASSLQGYTGELFF. CDR3 nucleotide sequence: TGTGCCAGCAGTTTACAGGGCTACACCGGGGAGCTGTTTTTT.

The CDR3 sequence: CAWRTGTGDHSNQPQHF. The DNA for the CDR3 is TGTGCCTGGAGAACCGGGACAGGGGACCATAGCAATCAGCCCCAGCATTTT. This sequence joins TRBV30 and TRBJ1-5; 10 bases line up with TRBD1. The CDR3 is 17 residues long. V lost 3 bases and J lost 0; bases outside the gene matches: 8. The V gene's germline CDR1 is GTSNPN and CDR2 SVGIG (reference sequence). Looking up the rest from reference TRBV30 and TRBJ1-5 gives the full variable domain: SQTIHQWPATLVQPVGSPLSLECTVEGTSNPNLYWYRQAAGRGLQLLFYSVGIGQISSEVPQNLSASRPQDRQFILSSKKLLLSDSGFYLCAWRTGTGDHSNQPQHFGDGTRLSIL.

The V and J genes are TRBV4-2 and TRBJ1-2; D is perhaps TRBD1 (5 bases). Germline CDR1 reads LGHNA; CDR2 reads YNFKEQ. The CDR3 contains 15 residues. Trimming removed 0 bases at V and 5 bases at J, with 13 bases between. CDR3 residues: CASSQDGAEPYGYTF. Here the CDR3 DNA reads TGTGCCAGCAGCCAAGATGGGGCAGAACCATATGGCTACACCTTC.

The V and J genes are TRBV6-1 and TRBJ1-2; TRBD1 agrees at 7 bases. This CDR3 is built from 15 residues. Germline trimming cut 3 bases from V and 7 bases from J; bases unmatched to any gene: 11. The germline V gene has CDR1 MNHNS and CDR2 SASEGT. The CDR3, as DNA: TGTGCCAGCAGTGACCCCCCCGACAGGGTTAGTGGCTACACCTTC. This encodes CASSDPPDRVSGYTF.

V and J are TRBV4-3 and TRBJ2-2, with D unresolved. Between the trimmed V and J ends, which lost 6 bases and 5 bases, there was a span of 7 bases. CDR3 length: 12 residues. Germline-derived CDR1 and CDR2 are LGHNA and YSLEER. The chain's CDR3 is CASSYRTGELFF. The CDR3 nucleotides read TGCGCCAGCAGTTACCGGACCGGGGAGCTGTTTTTT.

The chain carries TRBV6-1 and TRBJ2-3, with D perhaps matching TRBD2 (6 bases). CDR1 is MNHNS, CDR2 SASEGT, per germline. The CDR3 extends over 14 amino acids. V was shortened by 3 bases and J by 6 bases, with 13 bases between the two germline ends. In DNA, the CDR3 is TGTGCCAGCAGTGATACCGGGGGACGGGATACGCAGTATTTT. It specifies CASSDTGGRDTQYF.